Each of the 13 T cell receptor beta chains below was sequenced from the same sample in a study of cytomegalovirus exposure and HLA in healthy donors. Primers for the PCR totalled 60 Vbeta and 13 Jbeta. Sequenced by immunoSEQ multiplex PCR; TCRdb stores in-frame clones only, minus some. The sample has 150,000 to 200,000 clones; about 86% are singletons. Source material: PBMCs. These receptors were obtained from a woman aged 25 to 39 in good health and CMV-seronegative.

With respect to this clone: One end of the junction varies from germline; a read error may be responsible. The gene calls are TRBV7-9 and TRBJ1-1, with D possibly matching TRBD1 (5 bases). This CDR3 comprises 18 residues. Germline CDR1 reads SEHNR; CDR2 reads FQNEAQ (reference sequence). The CDR3 protein is CSSSLSQGVPVGNTEAFF. CDR3 DNA sequence: TGTTCCAGCAGCTTATCCCAAGGGGTGCCAGTTGGGAACACTGAAGCTTTCTTT.

This clone has more than one count but fewer than ten. The chain joins TRBV6-1 to TRBJ1-5, with TRBD1 identical over 9 bases. The CDR3 has 17 residues. With V trimmed by 1 base and J by 7 bases, 11 bases remained unmatched. Germline CDR1 is MNHNS and CDR2 is SASEGT. This chain's CDR3 is CASSEGSGQGSGQPQHF. In DNA, the CDR3 is TGTGCCAGCAGTGAAGGTAGCGGACAGGGGTCGGGCCAGCCCCAGCATTTT.

This chain links TRBV5-5 with TRBJ2-2; TRBD1 matches 9 bases. CDR1 is SGHKS, CDR2 YYEKEE, per germline (reference sequence). CDR3 length equals 17 residues. Losses at the gene ends were 3 bases for V and 8 bases for J; bases not matched to a gene: 14. This CDR3 is CASSSGQDRGSRGELFF. The CDR3 nucleotides are TGTGCCAGCAGCTCGGGCCAGGACAGGGGATCGAGAGGGGAGCTGTTTTTT.

The V and J genes are TRBV27 and TRBJ1-5; 9 nucleotides line up with TRBD1. This CDR3 region has 16 residues. Per germline, CDR1 MNHEY and CDR2 SMNVEV (reference sequence). J lost 6 bases, V lost 2 bases, and 8 bases had no gene match. CDR3 nucleotides: TGTGCCAGCAGTTTAGAGGGGACAGGGCGTAGTCAGCCCCAGCATTTT. Translated, it gives CASSLEGTGRSQPQHF.

The chain couples TRBV4-3 to TRBJ2-5; TRBD2 might be the D (5 bases). TRBJ2-7 matches the DNA end more closely, so the J call is doubtful. Germline V lookup: CDR1 LGHNA, CDR2 YSLEER. The CDR3 has 15 residues. CDR3 loop: CASSQDRFRDYEQYF. The CDR3 nucleotides are TGCGCCAGCAGCCAAGATCGGTTCCGGGACTACGAGCAGTACTTC.

The CDR3 sequence is CASSQELMGQGYQPQHF. The DNA of the CDR3 is TGCGCCAGCAGCCAAGAATTGATGGGACAGGGTTATCAGCCCCAGCATTTT. The chain links TRBV4-3 to TRBJ1-5; 9 bases fit TRBD1. Trimming took 0 bases from V and 5 from J; bases not matched to a gene: 8. The CDR3 is made up of 17 amino acids. Germline V gene data show CDR1 as LGHNA and CDR2 as YSLEER.

On this clone itself: The junction and the germline gene differ at one end; a read error may be behind it. The V and J genes are TRBV5-1 and TRBJ2-6; TRBD1 might be the D (5 bases). CDR1 SGHRS and CDR2 YFSETQ come from the germline V gene. The CDR3 is made up of 17 amino acids. The CDR3 loop is CASSLGQANSGANGLTF. CDR3 coding DNA: TGCGCCAGCAGCTTGGGGCAGGCGAACTCTGGGGCCAACGGCCTGACTTTC.

V is TRBV4-1 and J is TRBJ1-4; TRBD1 might be the D (5 bases). V dropped 6 bases and J dropped 7 bases, with 15 bases sitting between them. The germline V gene encodes CDR1 MGHRA and CDR2 YSYEKL. CDR3 length: 14 residues. The CDR3 DNA sequence: TGCGCCAGCAGAACGACAGAGAGGAGTGAAAAACTGTTTTTT. Amino acids: CASRTTERSEKLFF.

This CDR3 reads CASSPDPQGFGELFF. The CDR3 coding sequence is TGTGCCAGCAGCCCAGACCCACAGGGGTTCGGGGAGCTGTTTTTT. This rearrangement joins TRBV9 to TRBJ2-2; 7 bases are shared with TRBD1. With V trimmed by 4 bases and J by 7 bases, 10 bases remained unmatched. There are 15 residues in the CDR3. The V gene's germline CDR1 is SGDLS and CDR2 YYNGEE.

The chain uses TRBV6-5 and TRBJ2-5; D not resolved. The CDR3 loop spans 14 amino acids. Germline loops: CDR1 MNHEY, CDR2 SVGAGI. The V and J ends lost 4 bases and 5 bases respectively, with 14 bases between them. The CDR3 loop reads CASSSHKSPETQYF. In DNA form, the CDR3 reads TGTGCCAGCAGTTCCCACAAGTCCCCCGAGACCCAGTACTTC.

Note on this clone: The junction departs from germline at one end; a sequencing error may be responsible. The V and J genes are TRBV7-9 and TRBJ1-1, with D maybe TRBD1 (5 bases). The CDR3 has 15 amino acids. Germline V gene lookup returns CDR1 SEHNR and CDR2 FQNEAQ (reference sequence). Written as DNA, the CDR3 is TGTTCCAGCAGCCTTATGGGGGGGGTGAACACTGAAGCTTTCTTT. Translated: CSSSLMGGVNTEAFF.

J is TRBJ2-5 and V is TRBV6-9, with TRBD2 matching over 8 bases. CDR1 and CDR2 (germline): MNHGY, SVAAGI. The CDR3 is 14 residues long. V lost 4 bases and J lost 3; bases outside the gene matches: 4. The CDR3 DNA follows: TGTGCCAGCAGTTGGGGGACTAGTGAAGAGACCCAGTACTTC. Protein product: CASSWGTSEETQYF.

This clone came up a few times. The DNA of the CDR3 is TGTGCCAGCAGCGTAGTTGGACTAGCGGGAAATGAGCAGTTCTTC. Residues: CASSVVGLAGNEQFF. The chain recombines TRBV9 with TRBJ2-1, with 12 bases that match TRBD2. The CDR3 runs 15 residues. Germline lookup yields CDR1 SGDLS and CDR2 YYNGEE. V trimming: 0 bases; J trimming: 7 bases; junction bases outside the gene matches: 2.